The entry below describes one TCR beta chain. Its target is unknown. A second 7 to 11 cycle PCR used barcoded and J-beta primers. Each cDNA molecule was tagged by a template-switch adaptor with 12 random nucleotides. Using its own MiXCR run on the 5' RACE reads, TCRdb lists one record per CDR3 protein. The table includes about 800,000 distinct CDR3 sequences, around 25% detected once. The data were taken from a study of blood T cells in healthy people across ages. Study at large: Template switching captured about one barcoded beta molecule per two T cells. Study-wide findings and caveats: Estimated diversity that came from one million T cells was considered an underestimate.

V lost 3 bases, J lost 8 bases, and 16 bases lay in between. CDR3 length: 15 residues. The same data also went into a second study, on T cells of mothers and their children.

The rearrangement joins TRBV12-3 or TRBV12-4 to TRBJ1-4; no clear D gene. Sequences were obtained from blood. This TCR came from a boy aged 10-17 years in good health. The CDR3, as DNA: TGTGCCAGCAGTTTCAAGTGGCAGCCATTCGAAAAACTGTTTTTT. Amino acid sequence: CASSFKWQPFEKLFF.